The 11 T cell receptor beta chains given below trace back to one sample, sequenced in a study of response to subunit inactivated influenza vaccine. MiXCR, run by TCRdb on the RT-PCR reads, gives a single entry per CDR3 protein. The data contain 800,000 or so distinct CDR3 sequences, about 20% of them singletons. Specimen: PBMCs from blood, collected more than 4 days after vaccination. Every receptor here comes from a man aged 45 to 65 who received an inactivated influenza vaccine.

CDR3 loop: CASSVQDGYTF. CDR3 bases: TGTGCCAGCAGCGTGCAGGACGGCTACACCTTC. The chain has TRBV28 and TRBJ1-2; D is unresolved. Trimming removed 6 bases from V and 8 bases from J, with 10 bases in between. The CDR3 consists of 11 residues. Germline V gives CDR1 MDHEN, CDR2 SYDVKM.

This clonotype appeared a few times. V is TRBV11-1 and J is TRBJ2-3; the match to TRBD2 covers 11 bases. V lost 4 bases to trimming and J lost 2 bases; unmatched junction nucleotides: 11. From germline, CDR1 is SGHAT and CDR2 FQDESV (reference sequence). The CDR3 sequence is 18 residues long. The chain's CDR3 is CASSSSRLAGTHTDTQYF. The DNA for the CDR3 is TGTGCCAGCAGCTCAAGTCGACTAGCGGGGACTCACACAGATACGCAGTATTTT. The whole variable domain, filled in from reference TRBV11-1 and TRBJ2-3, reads EAEVAQSPRYKITEKSQAVAFWCDPISGHATLYWYRQILGQGPELLVQFQDESVVDDSQLPKDRFSAERLKGVDSTLKIQPAELGDSAMYLCASSSSRLAGTHTDTQYFGPGTRLTVL.

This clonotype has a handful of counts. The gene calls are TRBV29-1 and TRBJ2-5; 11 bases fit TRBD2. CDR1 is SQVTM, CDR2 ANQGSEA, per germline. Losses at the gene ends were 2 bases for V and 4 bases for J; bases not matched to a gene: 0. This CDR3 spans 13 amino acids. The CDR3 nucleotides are TGCAGCGTTGAACTAGCGGGAGGAGAGACCCAGTACTTC. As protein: CSVELAGGETQYF. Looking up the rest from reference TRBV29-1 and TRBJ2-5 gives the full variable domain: SAVISQKPSRDICQRGTSLTIQCQVDSQVTMMFWYRQQPGQSLTLIATANQGSEATYESGFVIDKFPISRPNLTFSTLTVSNMSPEDSSIYLCSVELAGGETQYFGPGTRLLVL.

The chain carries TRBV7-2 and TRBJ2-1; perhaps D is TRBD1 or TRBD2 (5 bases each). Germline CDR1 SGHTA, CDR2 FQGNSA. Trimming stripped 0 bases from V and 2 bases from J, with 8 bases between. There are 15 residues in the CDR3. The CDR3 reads CASSLAWGTYNEQFF. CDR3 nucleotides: TGTGCCAGCAGCTTAGCGTGGGGGACCTACAATGAGCAGTTCTTC.

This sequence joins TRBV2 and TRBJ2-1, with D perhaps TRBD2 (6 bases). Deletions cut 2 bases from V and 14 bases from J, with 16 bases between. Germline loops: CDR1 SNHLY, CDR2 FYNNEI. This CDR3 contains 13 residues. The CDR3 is CASSEMRRDRKFF. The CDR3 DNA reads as TGTGCCAGCAGTGAAATGCGGAGGGACCGGAAGTTCTTC.

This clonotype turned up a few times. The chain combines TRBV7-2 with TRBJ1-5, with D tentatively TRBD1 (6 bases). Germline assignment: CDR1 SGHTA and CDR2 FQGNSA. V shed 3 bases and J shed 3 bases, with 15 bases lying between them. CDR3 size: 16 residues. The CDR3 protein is CASSLEGGGDNQPQHF. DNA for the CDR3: TGTGCCAGCAGCTTGGAAGGGGGTGGGGACAATCAGCCCCAGCATTTT.

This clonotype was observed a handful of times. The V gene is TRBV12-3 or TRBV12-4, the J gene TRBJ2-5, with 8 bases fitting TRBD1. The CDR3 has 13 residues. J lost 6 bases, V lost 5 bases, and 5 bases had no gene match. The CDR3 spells CASSRQGWQTQYF. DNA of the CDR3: TGTGCCAGCAGTCGACAGGGGTGGCAGACCCAGTACTTC.

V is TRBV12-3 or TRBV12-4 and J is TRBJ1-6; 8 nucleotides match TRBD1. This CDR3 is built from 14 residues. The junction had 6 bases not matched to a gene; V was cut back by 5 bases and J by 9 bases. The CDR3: CASSKGQGGSPLHF. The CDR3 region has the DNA TGTGCCAGCAGTAAAGGACAGGGAGGTTCACCCCTCCACTTT.

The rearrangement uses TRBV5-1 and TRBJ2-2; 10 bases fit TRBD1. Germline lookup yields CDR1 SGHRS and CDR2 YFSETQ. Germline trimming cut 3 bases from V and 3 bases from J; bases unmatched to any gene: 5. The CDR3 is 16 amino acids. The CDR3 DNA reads TGCGCCAGCAGCTCGATGACAGGGGGCCACACCGGGGAGCTGTTTTTT. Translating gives CASSSMTGGHTGELFF. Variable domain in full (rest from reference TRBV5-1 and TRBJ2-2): KAGVTQTPRYLIKTRGQQVTLSCSPISGHRSVSWYQQTPGQGLQFLFEYFSETQRNKGNFPGRFSGRQFSNSRSEMNVSTLELGDSALYLCASSSMTGGHTGELFFGEGSRLTVL.

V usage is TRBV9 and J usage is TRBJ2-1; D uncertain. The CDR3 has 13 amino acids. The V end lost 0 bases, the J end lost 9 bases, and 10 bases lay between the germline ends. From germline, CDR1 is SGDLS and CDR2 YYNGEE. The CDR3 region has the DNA TGTGCCAGCAGCGTAGGTCTTTTGGGTGAGCAGTTCTTC. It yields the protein CASSVGLLGEQFF. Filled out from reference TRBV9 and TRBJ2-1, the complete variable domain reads DSGVTQTPKHLITATGQRVTLRCSPRSGDLSVYWYQQSLDQGLQFLIQYYNGEERAKGNILERFSAQQFPDLHSELNLSSLELGDSALYFCASSVGLLGEQFFGPGTRLTVL.

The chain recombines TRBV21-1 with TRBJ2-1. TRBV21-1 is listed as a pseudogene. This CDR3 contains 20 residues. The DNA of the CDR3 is TGTGCCAGCAGCAACCAAGGACCTGGTCTAACATTAAGCTCCTACAATGAGCAGTTCTTC. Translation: CASSNQGPGLTLSSYNEQFF.